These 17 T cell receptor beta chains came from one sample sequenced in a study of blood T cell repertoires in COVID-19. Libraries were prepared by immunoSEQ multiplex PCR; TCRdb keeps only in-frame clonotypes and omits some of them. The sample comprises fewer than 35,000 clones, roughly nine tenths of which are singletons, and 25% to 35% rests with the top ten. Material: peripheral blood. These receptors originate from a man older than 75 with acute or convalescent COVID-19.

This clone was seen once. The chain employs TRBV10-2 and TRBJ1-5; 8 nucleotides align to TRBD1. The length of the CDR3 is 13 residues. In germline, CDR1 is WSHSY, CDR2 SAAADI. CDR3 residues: CADRGSSNQPQHF. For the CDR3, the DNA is TGCGCAGACAGGGGTAGTAGCAATCAGCCCCAGCATTTT.

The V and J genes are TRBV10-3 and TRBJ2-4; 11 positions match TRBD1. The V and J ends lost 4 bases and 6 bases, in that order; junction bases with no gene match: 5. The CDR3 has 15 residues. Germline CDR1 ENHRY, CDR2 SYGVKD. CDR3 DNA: TGTGCCATCAGTGTTGGACAGGGGGCGGGAAACATTCAGTACTTC. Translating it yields CAISVGQGAGNIQYF.

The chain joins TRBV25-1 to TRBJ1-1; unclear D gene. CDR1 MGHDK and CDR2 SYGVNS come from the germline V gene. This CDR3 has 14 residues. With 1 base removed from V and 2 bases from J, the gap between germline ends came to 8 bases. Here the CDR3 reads CASSEFSLNTEAFF. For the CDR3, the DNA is TGTGCCAGCAGTGAATTTAGTTTAAACACTGAAGCTTTCTTT.

CDR3 loop: CASSLQGTNEKLFF. The CDR3 nucleotides are TGTGCCAGCAGCCTACAGGGGACTAATGAAAAACTGTTTTTT. J is TRBJ1-4 and V is TRBV5-4; 7 bases map to TRBD1. Germline V gives CDR1 SGHNT, CDR2 YYREEE (reference sequence). The CDR3 spans 14 residues. Losses at the gene ends were 4 bases for V and 2 bases for J; bases not matched to a gene: 2.

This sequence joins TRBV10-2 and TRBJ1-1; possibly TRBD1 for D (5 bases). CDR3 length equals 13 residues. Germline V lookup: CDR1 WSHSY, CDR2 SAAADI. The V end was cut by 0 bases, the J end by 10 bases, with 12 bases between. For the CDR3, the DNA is TGCGCCAGCAGTGAGTCATGGGGGAGGGGAGCTTTCTTT. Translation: CASSESWGRGAFF.

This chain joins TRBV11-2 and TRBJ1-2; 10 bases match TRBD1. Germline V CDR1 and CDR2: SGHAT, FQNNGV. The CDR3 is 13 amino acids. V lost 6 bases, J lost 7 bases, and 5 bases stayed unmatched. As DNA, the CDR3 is TGTGCCAGCAGGGGAGGGACAGGGGTTGGCTACACCTTC. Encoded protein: CASRGGTGVGYTF.

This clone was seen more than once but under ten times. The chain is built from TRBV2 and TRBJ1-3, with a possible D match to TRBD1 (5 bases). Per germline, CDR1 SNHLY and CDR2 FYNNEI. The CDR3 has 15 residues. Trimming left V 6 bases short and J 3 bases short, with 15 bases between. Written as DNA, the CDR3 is TGTGCCAGCAGGGGGATCCAGGGAAGTGGAAACACCATATATTTT. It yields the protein CASRGIQGSGNTIYF.

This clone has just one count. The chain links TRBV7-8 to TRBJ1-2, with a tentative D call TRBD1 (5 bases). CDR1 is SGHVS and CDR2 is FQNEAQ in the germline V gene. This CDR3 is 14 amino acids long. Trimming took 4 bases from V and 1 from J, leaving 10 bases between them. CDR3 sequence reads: CASSWGRNNYGYTF. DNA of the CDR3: TGTGCCAGCAGCTGGGGGAGGAATAACTATGGCTACACCTTC. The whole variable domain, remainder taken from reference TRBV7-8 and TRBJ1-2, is GAGVSQSPRYKVAKRGQDVALRCDPISGHVSLFWYQQALGQGPEFLTYFQNEAQLDKSGLPSDRFFAERPEGSVSTLKIQRTQQEDSAVYLCASSWGRNNYGYTFGSGTRLTVV.

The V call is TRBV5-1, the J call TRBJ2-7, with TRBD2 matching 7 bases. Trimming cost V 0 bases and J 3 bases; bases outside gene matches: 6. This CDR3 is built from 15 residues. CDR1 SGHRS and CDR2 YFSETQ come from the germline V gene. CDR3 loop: CASSLVAGDDYEQYF. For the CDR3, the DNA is TGCGCCAGCAGCTTGGTGGCGGGAGATGACTACGAGCAGTACTTC.

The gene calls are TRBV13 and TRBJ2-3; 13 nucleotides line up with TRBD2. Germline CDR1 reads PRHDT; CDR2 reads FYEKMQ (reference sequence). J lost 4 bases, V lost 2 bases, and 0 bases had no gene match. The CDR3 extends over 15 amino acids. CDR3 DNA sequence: TGTGCCAGCAGCTTAACTAGCGGGGGGGCAGATACGCAGTATTTT. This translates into CASSLTSGGADTQYF.

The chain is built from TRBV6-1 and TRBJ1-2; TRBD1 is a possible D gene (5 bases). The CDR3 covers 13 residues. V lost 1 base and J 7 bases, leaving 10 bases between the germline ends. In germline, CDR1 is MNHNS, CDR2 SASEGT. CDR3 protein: CASSEGRAGGYTF. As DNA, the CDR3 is TGTGCCAGCAGTGAAGGCAGGGCTGGTGGCTACACCTTC.

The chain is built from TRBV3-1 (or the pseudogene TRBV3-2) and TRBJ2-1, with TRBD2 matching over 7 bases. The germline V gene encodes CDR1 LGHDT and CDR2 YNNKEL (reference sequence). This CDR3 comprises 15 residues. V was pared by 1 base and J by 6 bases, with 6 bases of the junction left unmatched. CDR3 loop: CASSQAAGDSNEQFF. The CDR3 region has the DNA TGTGCCAGCAGCCAAGCGGCGGGAGACTCCAATGAGCAGTTCTTC.

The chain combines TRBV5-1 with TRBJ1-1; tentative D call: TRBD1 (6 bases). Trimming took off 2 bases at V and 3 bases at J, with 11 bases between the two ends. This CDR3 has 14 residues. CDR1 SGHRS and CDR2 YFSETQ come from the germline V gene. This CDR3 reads CASSFGPGDTEAFF. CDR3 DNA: TGCGCCAGCAGCTTTGGTCCAGGGGACACTGAAGCTTTCTTT.

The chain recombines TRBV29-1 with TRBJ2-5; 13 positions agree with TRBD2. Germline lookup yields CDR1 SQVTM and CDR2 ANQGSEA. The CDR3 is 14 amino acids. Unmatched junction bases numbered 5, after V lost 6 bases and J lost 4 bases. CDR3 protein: CSVARTSGRETQYF. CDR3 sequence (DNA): TGCAGCGTAGCCCGGACTAGCGGGAGAGAGACCCAGTACTTC.

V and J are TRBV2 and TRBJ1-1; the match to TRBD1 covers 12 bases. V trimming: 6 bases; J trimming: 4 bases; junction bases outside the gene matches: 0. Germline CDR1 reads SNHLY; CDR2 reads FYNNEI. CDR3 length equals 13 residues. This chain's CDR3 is CASRGQGATEAFF. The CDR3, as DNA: TGTGCCAGCAGGGGACAGGGGGCCACTGAAGCTTTCTTT.

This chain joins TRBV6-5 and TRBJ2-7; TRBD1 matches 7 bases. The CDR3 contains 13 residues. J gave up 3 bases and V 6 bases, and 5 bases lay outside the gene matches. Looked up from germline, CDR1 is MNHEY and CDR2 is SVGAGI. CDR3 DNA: TGTGCCAGCAGGGGACAGACACTCTACGAGCAGTACTTC. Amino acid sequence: CASRGQTLYEQYF.

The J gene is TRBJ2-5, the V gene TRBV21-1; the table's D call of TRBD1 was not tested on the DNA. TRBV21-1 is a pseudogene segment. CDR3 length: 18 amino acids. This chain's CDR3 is CASSKVNRGRVVLETQYF. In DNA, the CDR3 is TGTGCCAGCAGCAAAGTCAACAGGGGGAGGGTGGTATTGGAGACCCAGTACTTC.